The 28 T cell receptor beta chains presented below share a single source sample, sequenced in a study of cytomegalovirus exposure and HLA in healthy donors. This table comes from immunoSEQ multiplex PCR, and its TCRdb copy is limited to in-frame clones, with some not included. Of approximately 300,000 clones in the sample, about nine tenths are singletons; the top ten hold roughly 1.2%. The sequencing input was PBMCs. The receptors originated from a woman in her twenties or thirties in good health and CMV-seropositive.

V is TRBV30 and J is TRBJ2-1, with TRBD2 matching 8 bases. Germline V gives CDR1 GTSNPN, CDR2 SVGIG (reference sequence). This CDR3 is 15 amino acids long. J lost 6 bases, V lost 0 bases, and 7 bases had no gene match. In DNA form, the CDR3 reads TGTGCCTGGAGTGTCGGAGCGGGAGTAGCCAATGAGCAGTTCTTC. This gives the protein CAWSVGAGVANEQFF. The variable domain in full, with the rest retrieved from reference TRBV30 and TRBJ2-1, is SQTIHQWPATLVQPVGSPLSLECTVEGTSNPNLYWYRQAAGRGLQLLFYSVGIGQISSEVPQNLSASRPQDRQFILSSKKLLLSDSGFYLCAWSVGAGVANEQFFGPGTRLTVL.

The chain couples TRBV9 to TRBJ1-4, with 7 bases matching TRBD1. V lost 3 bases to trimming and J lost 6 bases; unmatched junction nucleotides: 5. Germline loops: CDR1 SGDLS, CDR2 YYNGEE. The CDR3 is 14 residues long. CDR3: CASSAGTAYEKLFF. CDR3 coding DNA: TGTGCCAGCAGCGCCGGGACAGCCTATGAAAAACTGTTTTTT.

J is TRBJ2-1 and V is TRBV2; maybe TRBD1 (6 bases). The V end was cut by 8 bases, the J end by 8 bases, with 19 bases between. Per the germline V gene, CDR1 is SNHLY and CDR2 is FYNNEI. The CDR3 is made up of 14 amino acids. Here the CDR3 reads CASAGTLPVHEQFF. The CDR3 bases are TGTGCCAGCGCAGGGACACTACCCGTACATGAGCAGTTCTTC.

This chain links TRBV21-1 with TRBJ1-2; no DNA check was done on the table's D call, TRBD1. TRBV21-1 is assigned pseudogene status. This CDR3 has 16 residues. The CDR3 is CASSKPETGKFNGYTF. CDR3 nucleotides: TGTGCCAGCAGCAAACCCGAGACAGGGAAGTTTAATGGCTACACCTTC.

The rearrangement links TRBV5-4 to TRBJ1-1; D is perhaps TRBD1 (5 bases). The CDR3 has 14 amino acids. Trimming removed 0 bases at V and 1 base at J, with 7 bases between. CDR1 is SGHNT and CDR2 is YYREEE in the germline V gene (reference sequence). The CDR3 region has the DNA TGTGCCAGCAGCTTGGACGGACAGAACACTGAAGCTTTCTTT. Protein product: CASSLDGQNTEAFF.

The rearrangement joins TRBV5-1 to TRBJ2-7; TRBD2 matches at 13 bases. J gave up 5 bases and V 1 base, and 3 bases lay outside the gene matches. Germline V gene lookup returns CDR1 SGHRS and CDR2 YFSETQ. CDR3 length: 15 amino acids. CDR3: CASSLTSGRVHEQYF. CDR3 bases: TGCGCCAGCAGCTTGACTAGCGGGAGGGTCCACGAGCAGTACTTC.

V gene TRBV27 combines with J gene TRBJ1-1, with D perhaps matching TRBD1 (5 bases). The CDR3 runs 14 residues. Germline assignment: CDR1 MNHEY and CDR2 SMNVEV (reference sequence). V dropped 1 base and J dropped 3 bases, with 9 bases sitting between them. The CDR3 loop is CASSLLGRYTEAFF. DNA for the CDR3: TGTGCCAGCAGTTTATTGGGGCGATACACTGAAGCTTTCTTT.

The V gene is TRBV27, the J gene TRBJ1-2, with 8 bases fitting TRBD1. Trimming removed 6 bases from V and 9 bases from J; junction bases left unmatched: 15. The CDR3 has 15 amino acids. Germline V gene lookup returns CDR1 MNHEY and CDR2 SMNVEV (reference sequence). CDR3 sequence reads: CASSQILGDRRSYTF. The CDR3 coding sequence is TGTGCCAGCAGCCAGATCCTAGGGGACAGGAGGAGCTACACCTTC.

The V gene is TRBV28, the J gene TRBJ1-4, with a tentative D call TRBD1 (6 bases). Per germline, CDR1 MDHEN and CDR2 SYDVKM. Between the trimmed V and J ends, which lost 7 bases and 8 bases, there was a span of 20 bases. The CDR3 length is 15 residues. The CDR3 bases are TGTGCCAGCATCCTCGGAGGGGGAAGTAGGGAAAAACTGTTTTTT. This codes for CASILGGGSREKLFF. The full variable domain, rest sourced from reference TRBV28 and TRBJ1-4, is DVKVTQSSRYLVKRTGEKVFLECVQDMDHENMFWYRQDPGLGLRLIYFSYDVKMKEKGDIPEGYSVSREKKERFSLILESASTNQTSMYLCASILGGGSREKLFFGSGTQLSVL.

CDR3 loop: CASSVDGQGSRYGYTF. Written as DNA, the CDR3 is TGTGCCAGCAGCGTAGATGGACAGGGATCGAGGTATGGCTACACCTTC. The V call is TRBV9, the J call TRBJ1-2; 8 bases are a match to TRBD1. J was trimmed by 5 bases and V by 0 bases; bases with no gene match: 9. The length of the CDR3 is 16 residues. Germline assignment: CDR1 SGDLS and CDR2 YYNGEE.

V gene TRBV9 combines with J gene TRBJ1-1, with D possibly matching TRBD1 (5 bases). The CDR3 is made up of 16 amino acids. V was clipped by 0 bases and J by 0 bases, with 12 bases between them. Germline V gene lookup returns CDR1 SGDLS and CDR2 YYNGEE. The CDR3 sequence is CASSVAAGVLNTEAFF. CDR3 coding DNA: TGTGCCAGCAGCGTAGCGGCGGGGGTGCTGAACACTGAAGCTTTCTTT.

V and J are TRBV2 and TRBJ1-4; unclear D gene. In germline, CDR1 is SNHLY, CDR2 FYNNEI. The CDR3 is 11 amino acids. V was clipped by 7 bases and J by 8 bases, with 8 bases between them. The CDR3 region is CASTLQEKLFF. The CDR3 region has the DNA TGTGCCAGCACCTTACAAGAAAAACTGTTTTTT.

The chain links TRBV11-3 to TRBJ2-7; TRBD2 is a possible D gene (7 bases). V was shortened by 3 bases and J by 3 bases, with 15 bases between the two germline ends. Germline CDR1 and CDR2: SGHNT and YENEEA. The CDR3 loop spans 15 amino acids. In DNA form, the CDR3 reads TGTGCCAGCAGCTTTAGGGGGACTACCGGCTACGAGCAGTACTTC. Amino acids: CASSFRGTTGYEQYF.

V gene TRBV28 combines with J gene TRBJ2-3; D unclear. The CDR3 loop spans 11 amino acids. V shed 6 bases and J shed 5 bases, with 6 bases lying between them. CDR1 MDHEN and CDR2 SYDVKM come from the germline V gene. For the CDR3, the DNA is TGTGCCAGCAGCTGGATAGATACGCAGTATTTT. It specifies CASSWIDTQYF.

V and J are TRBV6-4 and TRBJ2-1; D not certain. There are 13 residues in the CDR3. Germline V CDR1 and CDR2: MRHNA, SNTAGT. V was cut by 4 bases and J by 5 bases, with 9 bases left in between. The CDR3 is CASSVTPNNEQFF. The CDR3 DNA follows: TGTGCCAGCAGTGTCACTCCAAACAATGAGCAGTTCTTC.

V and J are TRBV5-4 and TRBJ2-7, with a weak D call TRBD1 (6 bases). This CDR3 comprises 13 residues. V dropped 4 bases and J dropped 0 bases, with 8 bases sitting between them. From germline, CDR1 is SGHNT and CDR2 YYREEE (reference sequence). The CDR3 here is CASSTGSSYEQYF. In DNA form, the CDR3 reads TGTGCCAGCAGCACAGGGAGCTCCTACGAGCAGTACTTC.

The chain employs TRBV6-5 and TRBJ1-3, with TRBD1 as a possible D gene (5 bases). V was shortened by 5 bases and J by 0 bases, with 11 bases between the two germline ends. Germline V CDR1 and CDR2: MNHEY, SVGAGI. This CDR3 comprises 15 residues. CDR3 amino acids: CASSPEGSSGNTIYF. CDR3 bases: TGTGCCAGCAGTCCCGAGGGGAGCTCTGGAAACACCATATATTTT.

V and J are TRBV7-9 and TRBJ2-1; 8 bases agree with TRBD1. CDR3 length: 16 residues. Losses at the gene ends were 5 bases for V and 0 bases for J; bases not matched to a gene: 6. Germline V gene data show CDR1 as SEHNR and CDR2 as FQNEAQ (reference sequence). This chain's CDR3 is CASSPGTGSSYNEQFF. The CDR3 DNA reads TGTGCCAGCAGCCCCGGGACAGGTAGCTCCTACAATGAGCAGTTCTTC.

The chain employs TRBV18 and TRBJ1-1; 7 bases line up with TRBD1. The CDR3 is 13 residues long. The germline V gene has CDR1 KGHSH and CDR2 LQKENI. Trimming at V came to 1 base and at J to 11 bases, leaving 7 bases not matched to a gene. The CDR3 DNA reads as TGTGCCAGCTCACCACAACAGGGGCATGGTGCTTTCTTT. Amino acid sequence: CASSPQQGHGAFF.

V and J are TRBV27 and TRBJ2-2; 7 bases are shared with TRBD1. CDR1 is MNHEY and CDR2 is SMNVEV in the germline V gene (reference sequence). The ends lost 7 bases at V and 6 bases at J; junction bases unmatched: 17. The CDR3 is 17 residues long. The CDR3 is CASTFNQFQTGSGELFF. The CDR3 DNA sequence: TGTGCCAGCACCTTTAACCAATTTCAGACAGGGTCCGGGGAGCTGTTTTTT.

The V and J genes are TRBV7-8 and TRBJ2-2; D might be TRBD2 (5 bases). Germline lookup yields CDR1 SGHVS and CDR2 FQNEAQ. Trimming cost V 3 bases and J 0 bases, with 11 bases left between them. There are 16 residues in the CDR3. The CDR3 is CASSFWTEANTGELFF. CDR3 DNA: TGTGCCAGCAGCTTCTGGACGGAGGCGAACACCGGGGAGCTGTTTTTT. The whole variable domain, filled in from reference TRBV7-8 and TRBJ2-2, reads GAGVSQSPRYKVAKRGQDVALRCDPISGHVSLFWYQQALGQGPEFLTYFQNEAQLDKSGLPSDRFFAERPEGSVSTLKIQRTQQEDSAVYLCASSFWTEANTGELFFGEGSRLTVL.

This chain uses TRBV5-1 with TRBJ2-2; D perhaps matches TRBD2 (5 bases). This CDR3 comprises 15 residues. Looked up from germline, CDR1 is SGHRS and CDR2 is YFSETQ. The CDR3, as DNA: TGCTTCGGTCGGGCAGGTCGGGATCCCTACGGGGAGCTGTTTTTT. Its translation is CFGRAGRDPYGELFF.

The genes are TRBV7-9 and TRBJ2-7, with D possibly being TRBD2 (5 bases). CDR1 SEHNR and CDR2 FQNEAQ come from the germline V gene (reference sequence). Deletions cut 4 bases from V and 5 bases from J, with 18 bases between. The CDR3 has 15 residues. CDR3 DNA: TGTGCCAGCAGCTCACAAACTAGGACGGCGGACGAGCAGTACTTC. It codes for CASSSQTRTADEQYF.

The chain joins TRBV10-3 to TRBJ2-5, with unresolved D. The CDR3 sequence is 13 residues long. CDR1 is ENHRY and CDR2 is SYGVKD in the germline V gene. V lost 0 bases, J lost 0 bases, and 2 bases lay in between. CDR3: CAISESYQETQYF. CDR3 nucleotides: TGTGCCATCAGTGAGTCATACCAAGAGACCCAGTACTTC.

Written as DNA, the CDR3 is TGCGCCAGCAGCCCCGAAAAGGCAAACAGGGAGTCCTACGAGCAGTACTTC. It yields the protein CASSPEKANRESYEQYF. The rearrangement uses TRBV4-1 and TRBJ2-7; a possible D gene is TRBD1 (6 bases). The V and J ends lost 4 bases and 1 base respectively, with 20 bases between them. Germline assignment: CDR1 MGHRA and CDR2 YSYEKL. The CDR3 has 17 amino acids.

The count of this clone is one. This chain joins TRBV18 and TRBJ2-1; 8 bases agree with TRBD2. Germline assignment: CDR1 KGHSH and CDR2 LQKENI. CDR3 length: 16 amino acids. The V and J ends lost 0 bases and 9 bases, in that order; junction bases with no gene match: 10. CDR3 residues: CASSPPAGGAYGEQFF. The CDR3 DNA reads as TGTGCCAGCTCACCACCGGCCGGGGGGGCCTATGGTGAGCAGTTCTTC.

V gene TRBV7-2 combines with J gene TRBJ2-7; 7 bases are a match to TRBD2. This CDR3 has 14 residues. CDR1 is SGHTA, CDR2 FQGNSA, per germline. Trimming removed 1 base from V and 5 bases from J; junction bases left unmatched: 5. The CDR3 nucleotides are TGTGCCAGCAGCTTAGTTCCAGGGAGGGACGAGCAGTACTTC. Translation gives CASSLVPGRDEQYF.

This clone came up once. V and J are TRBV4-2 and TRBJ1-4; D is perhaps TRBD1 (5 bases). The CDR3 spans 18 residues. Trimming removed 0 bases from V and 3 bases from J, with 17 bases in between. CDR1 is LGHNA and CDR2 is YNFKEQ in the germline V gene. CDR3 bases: TGTGCCAGCAGCCAAGATCCAGGAGGGCAGGGTGCTAATGAAAAACTGTTTTTT. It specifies CASSQDPGGQGANEKLFF.